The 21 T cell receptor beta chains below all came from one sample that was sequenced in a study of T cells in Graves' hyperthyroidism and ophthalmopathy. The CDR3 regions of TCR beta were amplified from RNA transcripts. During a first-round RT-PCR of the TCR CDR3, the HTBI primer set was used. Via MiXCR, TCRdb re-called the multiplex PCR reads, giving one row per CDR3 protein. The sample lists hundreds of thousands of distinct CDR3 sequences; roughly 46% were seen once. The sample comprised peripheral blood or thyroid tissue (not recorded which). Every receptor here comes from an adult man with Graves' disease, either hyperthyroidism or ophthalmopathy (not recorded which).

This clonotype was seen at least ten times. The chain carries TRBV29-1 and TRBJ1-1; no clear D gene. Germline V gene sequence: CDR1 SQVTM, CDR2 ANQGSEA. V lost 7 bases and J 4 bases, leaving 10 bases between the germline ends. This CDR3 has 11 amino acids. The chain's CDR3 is CSAGGLTEAFF. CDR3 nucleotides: TGCAGCGCCGGAGGGCTCACTGAAGCTTTCTTT.

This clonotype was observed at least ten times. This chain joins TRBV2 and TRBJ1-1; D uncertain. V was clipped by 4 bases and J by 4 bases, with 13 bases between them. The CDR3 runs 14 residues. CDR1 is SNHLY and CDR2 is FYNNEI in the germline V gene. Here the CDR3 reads CASSVGLTFTEAFF. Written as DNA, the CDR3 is TGTGCCAGCAGTGTAGGTCTGACTTTCACTGAAGCTTTCTTT. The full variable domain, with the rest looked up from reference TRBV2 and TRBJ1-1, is EPEVTQTPSHQVTQMGQEVILRCVPISNHLYFYWYRQILGQKVEFLVSFYNNEISEKSEIFDDQFSVERPDGSNFTLKIRSTKLEDSAMYFCASSVGLTFTEAFFGQGTRLTVV.

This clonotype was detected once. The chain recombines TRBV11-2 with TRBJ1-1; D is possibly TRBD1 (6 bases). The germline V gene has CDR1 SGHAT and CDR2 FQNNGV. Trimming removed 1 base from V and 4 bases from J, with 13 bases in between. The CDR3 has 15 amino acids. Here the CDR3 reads CASSLGGGPVTEAFF. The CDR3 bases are TGTGCCAGCAGCTTAGGAGGGGGGCCGGTCACTGAAGCTTTCTTT.

CDR3 residues: CASSLERGQTYEQYF. The CDR3 region has the DNA TGTGCCAGCAGCTTAGAAAGGGGACAGACCTACGAGCAGTACTTC. V gene TRBV11-2 combines with J gene TRBJ2-7; 7 bases are shared with TRBD1. CDR1 is SGHAT and CDR2 is FQNNGV in the germline V gene. The length of the CDR3 is 15 residues. Losses at the gene ends were 0 bases for V and 2 bases for J; bases not matched to a gene: 4.

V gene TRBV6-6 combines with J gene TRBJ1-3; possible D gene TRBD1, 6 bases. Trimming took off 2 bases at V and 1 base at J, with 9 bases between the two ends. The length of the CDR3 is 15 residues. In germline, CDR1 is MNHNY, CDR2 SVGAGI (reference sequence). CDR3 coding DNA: TGTGCCAGCAGTTACGCCAGGGGATCTGGAAACACCATATATTTT. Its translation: CASSYARGSGNTIYF.

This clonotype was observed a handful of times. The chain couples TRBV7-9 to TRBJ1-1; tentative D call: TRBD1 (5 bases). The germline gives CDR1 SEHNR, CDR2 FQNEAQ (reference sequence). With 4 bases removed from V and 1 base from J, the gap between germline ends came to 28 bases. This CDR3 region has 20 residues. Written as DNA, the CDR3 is TGTGCCAGCAGCTCACAGGACGTCATAAGGGCTTCTCTCGGGAACACTGAAGCTTTCTTT. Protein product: CASSSQDVIRASLGNTEAFF.

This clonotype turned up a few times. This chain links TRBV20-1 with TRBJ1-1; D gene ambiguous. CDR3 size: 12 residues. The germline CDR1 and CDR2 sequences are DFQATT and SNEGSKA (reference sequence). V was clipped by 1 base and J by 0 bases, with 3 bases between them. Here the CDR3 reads CSARAVNTEAFF. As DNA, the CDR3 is TGCAGTGCTAGAGCGGTGAACACTGAAGCTTTCTTT.

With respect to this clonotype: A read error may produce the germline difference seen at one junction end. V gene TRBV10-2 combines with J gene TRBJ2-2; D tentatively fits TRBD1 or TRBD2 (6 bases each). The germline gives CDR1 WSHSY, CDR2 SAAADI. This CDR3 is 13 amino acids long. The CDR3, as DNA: TGCGCCAGCGGTGACGGGGGCTCCGGGGAGCTGTTTTTT. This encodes CASGDGGSGELFF.

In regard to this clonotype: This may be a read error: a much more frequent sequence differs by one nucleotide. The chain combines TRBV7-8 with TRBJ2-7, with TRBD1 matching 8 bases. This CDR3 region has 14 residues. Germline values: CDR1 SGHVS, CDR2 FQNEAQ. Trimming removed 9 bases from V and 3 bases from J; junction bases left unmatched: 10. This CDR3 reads CASIGQGSIYEQYF. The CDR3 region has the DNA TGTGCCAGTATAGGACAGGGAAGCATCTACGAGCAGTACTTC.

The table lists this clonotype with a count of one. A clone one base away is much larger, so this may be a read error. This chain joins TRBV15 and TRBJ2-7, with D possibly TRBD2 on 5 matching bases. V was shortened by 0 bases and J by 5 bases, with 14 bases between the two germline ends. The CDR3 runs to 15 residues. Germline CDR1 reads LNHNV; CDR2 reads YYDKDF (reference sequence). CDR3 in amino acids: CATSREAGNSDEQYF. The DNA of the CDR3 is TGTGCCACCAGCAGAGAGGCAGGTAATAGCGACGAGCAGTACTTC.

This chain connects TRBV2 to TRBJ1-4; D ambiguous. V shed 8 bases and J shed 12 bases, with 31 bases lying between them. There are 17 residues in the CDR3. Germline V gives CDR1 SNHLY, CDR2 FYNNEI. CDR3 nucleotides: TGTGCCAGCTGCCCTCAAGTTTCCGCGGCTCCTCCCTGGGAACTGTTTTTT. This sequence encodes CASCPQVSAAPPWELFF.

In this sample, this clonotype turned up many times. CDR3 sequence: CASSLATRGGETQYF. The CDR3 nucleotides are TGTGCCAGCAGCTTAGCGACTAGGGGGGGGGAGACCCAGTACTTC. The chain joins TRBV7-8 to TRBJ2-5; D possibly corresponds to TRBD2 (7 bases). CDR1 and CDR2 from the germline V gene are SGHVS and FQNEAQ. Trimming removed 0 bases at V and 5 bases at J, with 13 bases between. The CDR3 has 15 amino acids. The whole variable domain, filled in from reference TRBV7-8 and TRBJ2-5, reads GAGVSQSPRYKVAKRGQDVALRCDPISGHVSLFWYQQALGQGPEFLTYFQNEAQLDKSGLPSDRFFAERPEGSVSTLKIQRTQQEDSAVYLCASSLATRGGETQYFGPGTRLLVL.

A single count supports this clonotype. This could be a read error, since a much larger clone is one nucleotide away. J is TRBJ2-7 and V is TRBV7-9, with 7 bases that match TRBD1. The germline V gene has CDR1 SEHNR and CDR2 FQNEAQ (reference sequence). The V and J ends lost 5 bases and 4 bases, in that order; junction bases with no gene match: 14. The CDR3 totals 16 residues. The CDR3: CASSTGTERWLYEQYF. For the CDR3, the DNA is TGTGCCAGCAGCACCGGGACAGAGAGATGGCTGTACGAGCAGTACTTC.

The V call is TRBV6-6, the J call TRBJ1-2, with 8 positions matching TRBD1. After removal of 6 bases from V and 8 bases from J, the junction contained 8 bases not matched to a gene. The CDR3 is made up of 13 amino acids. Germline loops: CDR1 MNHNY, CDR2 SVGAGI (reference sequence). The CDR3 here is CASSPGQDEGYTF. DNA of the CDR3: TGTGCCAGCAGCCCGGGACAGGACGAGGGCTACACCTTC.

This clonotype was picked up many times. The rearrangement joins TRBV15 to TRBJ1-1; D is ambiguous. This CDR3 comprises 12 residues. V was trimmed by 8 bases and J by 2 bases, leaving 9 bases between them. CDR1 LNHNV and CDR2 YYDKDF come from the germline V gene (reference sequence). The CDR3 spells CATGRLNTEAFF. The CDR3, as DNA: TGTGCCACCGGACGGTTAAACACTGAAGCTTTCTTT.

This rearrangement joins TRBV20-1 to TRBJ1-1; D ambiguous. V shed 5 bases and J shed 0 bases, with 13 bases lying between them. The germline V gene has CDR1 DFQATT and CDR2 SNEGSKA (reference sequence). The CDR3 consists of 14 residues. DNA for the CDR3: TGCAGTGCTTCTAGACTGACTATGAACACTGAAGCTTTCTTT. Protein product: CSASRLTMNTEAFF.

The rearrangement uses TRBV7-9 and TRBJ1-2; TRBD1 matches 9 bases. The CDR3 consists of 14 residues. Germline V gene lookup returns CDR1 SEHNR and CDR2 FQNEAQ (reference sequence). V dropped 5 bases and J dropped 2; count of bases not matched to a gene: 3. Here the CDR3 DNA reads TGTGCCAGCAGCCAAGACAGGGGGAACTATGGCTACACCTTC. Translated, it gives CASSQDRGNYGYTF.

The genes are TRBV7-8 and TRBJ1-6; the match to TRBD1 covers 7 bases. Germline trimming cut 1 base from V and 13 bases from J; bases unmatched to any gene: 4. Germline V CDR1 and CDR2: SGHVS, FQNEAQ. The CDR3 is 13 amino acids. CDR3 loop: CASSLVEGQPLHF. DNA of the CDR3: TGTGCCAGCAGCTTAGTTGAGGGACAGCCCCTCCACTTT.

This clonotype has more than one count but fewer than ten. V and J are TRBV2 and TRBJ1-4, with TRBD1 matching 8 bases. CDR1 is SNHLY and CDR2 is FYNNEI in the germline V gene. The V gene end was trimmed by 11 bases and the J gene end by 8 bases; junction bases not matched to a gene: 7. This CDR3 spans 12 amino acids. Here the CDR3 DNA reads TGTGCCCAGGACAGGGCGGGCGAAAAACTGTTTTTT. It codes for CAQDRAGEKLFF.

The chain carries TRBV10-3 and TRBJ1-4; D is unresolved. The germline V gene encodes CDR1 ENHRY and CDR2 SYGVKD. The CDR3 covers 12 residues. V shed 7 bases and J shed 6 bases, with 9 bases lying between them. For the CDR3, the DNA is TGTGCCATCAACGAGGAGGATGAAAAACTGTTTTTT. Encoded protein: CAINEEDEKLFF.

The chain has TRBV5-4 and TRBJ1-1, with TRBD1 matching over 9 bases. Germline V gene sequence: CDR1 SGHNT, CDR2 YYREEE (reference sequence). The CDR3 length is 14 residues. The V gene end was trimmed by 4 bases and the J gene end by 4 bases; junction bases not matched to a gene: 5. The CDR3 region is CASSQGTGPTEAFF. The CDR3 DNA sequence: TGTGCCAGCAGCCAAGGGACAGGGCCCACTGAAGCTTTCTTT.